One sample yielded the 14 T cell receptor beta chains listed below, sequenced in a study of shared clonotypes between healthy human individuals (dated by TCRdb to between 2020 and 2021). Library generation was performed with the immunoSEQ multiplex PCR assay. In its TCRdb copy, this immuneACCESS table keeps in-frame sequences only and misses some clones. Where compared with another copy, unresolved V genes explain less than half of these, and the others have no known cause. The sample records some 740,000 clones, roughly 92% of which are singletons. Of the sample, 24% falls within the top ten clones. For the CD8 naive samples, CD45RO-negative cells were positively selected for CCR7, yielding a CD45RA+CCR7+ population from which TemRA cells were excluded. Sequencing used naive CD8+ T cells sorted from blood. Reading the label with the study, this specimen's cell subset or site is: CD45RA+CCR7+. The receptors derive from a young man in good health.

The chain couples TRBV27 to TRBJ2-1; 8 bases match TRBD1. The junction had 4 bases not matched to a gene; V was cut back by 5 bases and J by 1 base. Per the germline V gene, CDR1 is MNHEY and CDR2 is SMNVEV (reference sequence). There are 15 residues in the CDR3. The CDR3 bases are TGTGCCAGCAGTAAGGACAGGGAGTCCTACAATGAGCAGTTCTTC. Protein: CASSKDRESYNEQFF.

This rearrangement joins TRBV7-9 to TRBJ1-2; D might be TRBD1 (6 bases). V dropped 5 bases and J dropped 0 bases, with 16 bases sitting between them. Germline assignment: CDR1 SEHNR and CDR2 FQNEAQ (reference sequence). This CDR3 is 16 amino acids long. The CDR3 region has the DNA TGTGCCAGCAGCCCGCGGGGCAGGGGATCTAACTATGGCTACACCTTC. This gives the protein CASSPRGRGSNYGYTF.

The chain joins TRBV10-2 to TRBJ2-7; weak D call: TRBD2 (5 bases). This CDR3 has 14 amino acids. V dropped 4 bases and J dropped 2 bases, with 12 bases sitting between them. Germline CDR1 WSHSY, CDR2 SAAADI. CDR3 protein: CASSVSGSTYEQYF. The CDR3 coding sequence is TGCGCCAGCAGTGTGTCGGGATCCACCTACGAGCAGTACTTC.

The J gene is TRBJ2-7, the V gene TRBV28; D perhaps matches TRBD1 (5 bases). This CDR3 comprises 14 residues. The V and J ends lost 7 bases and 2 bases respectively, with 15 bases between them. The V gene's germline CDR1 is MDHEN and CDR2 SYDVKM. Written as DNA, the CDR3 is TGTGCCAGCACAAGCAGGGTTTGGGCCTACGAGCAGTACTTC. Its protein product is CASTSRVWAYEQYF.

This chain links TRBV29-1 with TRBJ1-1; no definite D call. The CDR3 covers 13 residues. Germline CDR1 reads SQVTM; CDR2 reads ANQGSEA. The V and J ends lost 7 bases and 0 bases respectively, with 12 bases between them. In DNA, the CDR3 is TGCAGCGCATCCAGAGGGTTGAACACTGAAGCTTTCTTT. Translated: CSASRGLNTEAFF. Variable domain in full (rest from reference TRBV29-1 and TRBJ1-1): SAVISQKPSRDICQRGTSLTIQCQVDSQVTMMFWYRQQPGQSLTLIATANQGSEATYESGFVIDKFPISRPNLTFSTLTVSNMSPEDSSIYLCSASRGLNTEAFFGQGTRLTVV.

V is TRBV18 and J is TRBJ2-7, with 9 bases fitting TRBD2. Germline loops: CDR1 KGHSH, CDR2 LQKENI. V gave up 3 bases and J gave up 0 bases; unmatched junction bases: 3. This CDR3 has 15 residues. CDR3 in amino acids: CASSPTSGNSYEQYF. The CDR3 region has the DNA TGTGCCAGCTCACCGACTAGCGGTAACTCCTACGAGCAGTACTTC.

The rearrangement uses TRBV7-9 and TRBJ2-7, with D perhaps matching TRBD2 (5 bases). The CDR3 has 12 amino acids. In germline, CDR1 is SEHNR, CDR2 FQNEAQ (reference sequence). V gave up 5 bases and J gave up 7 bases, with 12 bases separating them. The CDR3 loop is CASSRPEGEQYF. The DNA of the CDR3 is TGTGCCAGCAGCCGCCCAGAGGGTGAGCAGTACTTC.

This chain connects TRBV7-7 to TRBJ1-1; 9 nucleotides align to TRBD1. The CDR3 loop spans 16 amino acids. Per germline, CDR1 SSHAT and CDR2 FNYEAQ (reference sequence). The CDR3 sequence is CASECPGQGFDTEAFF. CDR3 DNA sequence: TGTGCTAGCGAATGTCCGGGACAGGGATTCGATACTGAAGCTTTCTTT. Combining the CDR3 with reference TRBV7-7 and TRBJ1-1 gives the whole variable domain GAGVSQSPRYKVTKRGQDVTLRCDPISSHATLYWYQQALGQGPEFLTYFNYEAQPDKSGLPSDRFSAERPEGSISTLTIQRTEQRDSAMYRCASECPGQGFDTEAFFGQGTRLTVV.

The CDR3 bases are TGTGCCAGCAGTGACCCAGGGTTCCAAGAGACCCAGTACTTC. Translation: CASSDPGFQETQYF. The gene calls are TRBV25-1 and TRBJ2-5, with D perhaps TRBD1 (5 bases). The CDR3 covers 14 residues. The V end was cut by 3 bases, the J end by 1 base, with 9 bases between. Germline V gene sequence: CDR1 MGHDK, CDR2 SYGVNS.

CDR3 bases: TGTGCCAGCAGCTTGGAATTATCACTAGTAAATGCAGATACGCAGTATTTT. Translated: CASSLELSLVNADTQYF. This chain uses TRBV5-4 with TRBJ2-3; possible D gene TRBD2, 5 bases. V shed 0 bases and J shed 4 bases, with 18 bases lying between them. The germline V gene encodes CDR1 SGHNT and CDR2 YYREEE (reference sequence). The CDR3 totals 17 residues.

This clone was seen just once. The chain uses TRBV7-6 and TRBJ1-3; 7 nucleotides match TRBD1. The CDR3 contains 14 residues. V lost 3 bases, J lost 2 bases, and 1 base stayed unmatched. CDR1 and CDR2 (germline): SGHVS, FNYEAQ. CDR3 loop: CASSFTGAGNTIYF. CDR3 in DNA: TGTGCCAGCAGCTTTACAGGGGCTGGAAACACCATATATTTT. The full variable domain, with the rest looked up from reference TRBV7-6 and TRBJ1-3, is GAGVSQSPRYKVTKRGQDVALRCDPISGHVSLYWYRQALGQGPEFLTYFNYEAQQDKSGLPNDRFSAERPEGSISTLTIQRTEQRDSAMYRCASSFTGAGNTIYFGEGSWLTVV.

The genes are TRBV27 and TRBJ1-1; 12 positions agree with TRBD1. V was clipped by 5 bases and J by 0 bases; unmatched bases: 10. Per the germline V gene, CDR1 is MNHEY and CDR2 is SMNVEV (reference sequence). This CDR3 comprises 18 residues. The CDR3 protein is CASSQPGQGAGVNTEAFF. In DNA, the CDR3 is TGTGCCAGCAGTCAGCCGGGACAGGGGGCGGGGGTGAACACTGAAGCTTTCTTT.

The V gene is TRBV9, the J gene TRBJ2-7; 8 bases map to TRBD1. Germline V gives CDR1 SGDLS, CDR2 YYNGEE. The CDR3 contains 14 residues. Losses at the gene ends were 5 bases for V and 3 bases for J; bases not matched to a gene: 7. CDR3 bases: TGTGCCAGCAGTGGGGGGACAGGCAACTACGAGCAGTACTTC. Translated, it gives CASSGGTGNYEQYF.

The chain has TRBV28 and TRBJ1-1, with 7 bases fitting TRBD1. The V gene end was trimmed by 4 bases and the J gene end by 2 bases; junction bases not matched to a gene: 7. This CDR3 is built from 15 residues. The germline V gene has CDR1 MDHEN and CDR2 SYDVKM. In nucleotides, the CDR3 is TGTGCCAGCAGTTACCTCAGGGGGAGAAACACTGAAGCTTTCTTT. Its translation is CASSYLRGRNTEAFF.